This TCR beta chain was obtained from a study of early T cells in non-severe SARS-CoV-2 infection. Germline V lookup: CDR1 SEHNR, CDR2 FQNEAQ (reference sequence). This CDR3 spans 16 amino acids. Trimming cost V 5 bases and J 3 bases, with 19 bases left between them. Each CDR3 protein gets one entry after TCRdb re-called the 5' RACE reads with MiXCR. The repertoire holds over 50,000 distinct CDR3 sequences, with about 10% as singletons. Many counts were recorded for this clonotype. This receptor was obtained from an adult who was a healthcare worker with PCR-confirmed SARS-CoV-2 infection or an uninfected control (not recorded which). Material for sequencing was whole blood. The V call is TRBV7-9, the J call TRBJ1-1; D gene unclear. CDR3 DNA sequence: TGTGCCAGCAGCCCTAGTATCCGCCAGTGGGACACTGAAGCTTTCTTT. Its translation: CASSPSIRQWDTEAFF.